This T cell receptor (beta chain) was observed in a study of shared clonotypes between healthy human individuals. The study, taken as a whole, reports: Among the subsets, naive ones generally showed larger estimated richness than memory ones.

This CDR3 region has 12 residues. V gave up 7 bases and J gave up 1 base, with 6 bases separating them. Germline V lookup: CDR1 LNHDA, CDR2 SQIVND (reference sequence). The repertoire was sequenced with immunoSEQ multiplex PCR; TCRdb's copy has only in-frame clones and lacks some. The sample has about 1.1 million clones, around three quarters seen once. Details on this clone: The antigen remains undetermined.

Sequencing was carried out using memory CD4+ T cells from PBMCs. Subset indicated: CD45RA-negative fraction. The sequence was collected from a man between 18 and 29 years old in good health. Some clones in this sample may be carry-over from other donors' samples. The rearrangement links TRBV19 to TRBJ2-3, with D possibly matching TRBD1 (5 bases). The CDR3 loop reads CASKGGTDTQYF. The DNA of the CDR3 is TGTGCCAGTAAAGGGGGCACAGATACGCAGTATTTT.